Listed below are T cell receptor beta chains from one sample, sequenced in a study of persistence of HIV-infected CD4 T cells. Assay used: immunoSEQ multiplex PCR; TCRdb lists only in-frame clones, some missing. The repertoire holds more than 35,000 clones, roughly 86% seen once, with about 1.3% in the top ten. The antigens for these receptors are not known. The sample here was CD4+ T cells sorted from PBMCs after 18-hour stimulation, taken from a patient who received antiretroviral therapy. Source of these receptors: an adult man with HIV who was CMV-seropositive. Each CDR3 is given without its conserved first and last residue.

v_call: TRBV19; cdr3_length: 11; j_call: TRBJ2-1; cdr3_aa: ASSMDYRTEQF
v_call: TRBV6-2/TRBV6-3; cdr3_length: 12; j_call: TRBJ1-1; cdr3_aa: ASSYVQGSTEAF
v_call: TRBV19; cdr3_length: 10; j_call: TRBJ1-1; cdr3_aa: ASSITRNEAF
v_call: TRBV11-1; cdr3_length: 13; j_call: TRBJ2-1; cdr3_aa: ASSSGRGYYNEQF
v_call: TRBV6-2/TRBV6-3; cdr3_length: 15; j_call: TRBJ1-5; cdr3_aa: ASSYRQGVQPNQPQH
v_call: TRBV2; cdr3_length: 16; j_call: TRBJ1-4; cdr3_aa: ASSERGPAEYFYEKLF
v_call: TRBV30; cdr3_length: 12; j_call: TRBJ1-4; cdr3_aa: AWSVFSSNEKLF
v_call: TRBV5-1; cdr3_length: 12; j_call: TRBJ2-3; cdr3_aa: ASRQDLFSDTQY
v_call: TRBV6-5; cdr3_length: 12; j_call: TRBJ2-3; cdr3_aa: ASSRIRITDTQY
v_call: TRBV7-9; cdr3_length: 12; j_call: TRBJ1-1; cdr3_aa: ASQPTGFDTEAF
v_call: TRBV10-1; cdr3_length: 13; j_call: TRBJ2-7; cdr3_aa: ASSEQPAQSYEQY
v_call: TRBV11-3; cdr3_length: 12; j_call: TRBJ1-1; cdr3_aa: ASSLFGEDTEAF
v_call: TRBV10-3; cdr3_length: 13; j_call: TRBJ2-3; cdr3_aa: AISEEKTSGFTQY
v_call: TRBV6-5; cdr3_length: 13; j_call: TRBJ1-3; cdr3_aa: ASSRGPSSGNTIY
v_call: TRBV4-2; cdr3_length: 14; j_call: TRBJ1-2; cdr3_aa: ASSQDGGIANYGYT
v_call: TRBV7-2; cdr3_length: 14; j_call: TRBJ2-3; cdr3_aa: ASSLGTSGGANTQY
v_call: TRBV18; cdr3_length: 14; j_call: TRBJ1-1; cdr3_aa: ASSPQSSRPQGEAF
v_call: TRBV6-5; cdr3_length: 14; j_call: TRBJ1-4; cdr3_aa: ASSYSHRGRNEKLF
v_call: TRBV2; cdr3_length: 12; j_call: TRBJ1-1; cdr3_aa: ASSEAPGDTEAF
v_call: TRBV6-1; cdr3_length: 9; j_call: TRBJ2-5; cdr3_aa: ASSEGTTQY
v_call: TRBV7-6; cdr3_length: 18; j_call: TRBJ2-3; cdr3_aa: ASSLDGRLGGTSSTDTQY
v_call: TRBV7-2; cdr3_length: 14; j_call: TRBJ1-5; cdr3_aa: ASSRMGTDRNQPQH
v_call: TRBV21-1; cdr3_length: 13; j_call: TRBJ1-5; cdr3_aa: ASSKTGGKPQPQH
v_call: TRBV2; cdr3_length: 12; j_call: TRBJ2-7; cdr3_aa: ASSLQGPPYEQY
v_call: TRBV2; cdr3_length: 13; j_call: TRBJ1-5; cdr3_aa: ASSANRGRAQPQH
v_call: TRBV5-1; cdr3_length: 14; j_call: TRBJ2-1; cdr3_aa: ASSLEVGRLGGEQF
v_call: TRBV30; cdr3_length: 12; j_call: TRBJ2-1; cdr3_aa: AWTGTRTRNEQF